These T cell receptor beta chains were read from a single sample in a study of patients and donors after allogeneic stem cell transplantation. TCRdb recomputed calls from the RT-PCR reads with MiXCR, one row per CDR3 protein. The sample lists 190,000 or so distinct CDR3 sequences, roughly 38% occurring once. Sequencing was done on a sample of blood, either unsorted or a sorted T cell fraction (not recorded which). These receptors all stem from a human donor who was either an allogeneic HSCT recipient or a stem cell or donor lymphocyte infusion donor (not recorded which). It is not recorded whose cells these are; they may come from a transplant donor. Each CDR3 is given with its conserved first and last residue. The D gene is left open where the match is weak. Only some rows state a clone size, as once, few, many or a class for expanded clones.

TRBV12-3/TRBV12-4	TRBJ2-7	NA	NA	TGTGCCAGCAGTTTCGGGGGAAGAGGGTTAACCTCCTACGAGCAGTACTTC	CASSFGGRGLTSYEQYF
TRBV12-3/TRBV12-4	TRBJ1-2	NA	NA	TGTGCCAGCAGTTTAGGAGCGGTGGGCTACACCTTC	CASSLGAVGYTF
TRBV6-5	TRBJ1-2	NA	few	TGTGCCAGCAGGCGGACAGTTCTTAACTATGGCTACACCTTC	CASRRTVLNYGYTF
TRBV9	TRBJ2-3	NA	NA	TGTGCCAGCAGCGTAGGCAGGGGGGTAGATACGCAGTATTTT	CASSVGRGVDTQYF
TRBV6-5	TRBJ2-2	NA	few	TGTGCCAGCCAGCCCGGGGGCAGCCCAACCGGGGAGCTGTTTTTT	CASQPGGSPTGELFF
TRBV30	TRBJ2-5	NA	NA	TGTGCCTGGAGTTCGGGACAAAGAGAGACCCAGTACTTC	CAWSSGQRETQYF
TRBV5-1	TRBJ1-3	NA	NA	TGCGCCAGCCAACAGGGTATTGGAAACACCATATATTTT	CASQQGIGNTIYF
TRBV27	TRBJ2-3	TRBD2	NA	TGTGCCAGCAGTTTAAGGGCCCCCGGACTAGCGGGGGGGCCGAGTCCAGATACGCAGTATTTT	CASSLRAPGLAGGPSPDTQYF
TRBV5-1	TRBJ1-1	NA	once	TGCGCCAGCAGCTTGTCGCAACAGGGGAACACTGAAGCTTTCTTT	CASSLSQQGNTEAFF
TRBV30	TRBJ1-5	NA	few	TGTGCCTGGAGTGTAAGAGCAGGTGGCAATCAGCCCCAGCATTTT	CAWSVRAGGNQPQHF
TRBV28	TRBJ2-3	NA	NA	TGTGCCAGCAGCCGGATGGGGGATACGCAGTATTTT	CASSRMGDTQYF
TRBV13	TRBJ2-2	TRBD2	NA	TGTGCCAGCAGCGCAGCGGGGGGGCCTTCCGGGGAGCTGTTTTTT	CASSAAGGPSGELFF
TRBV20-1	TRBJ2-1	NA	few	TGCAGTGCGGACCGCACTAGTCGGGCCTACAATGAGCAGTTCTTC	CSADRTSRAYNEQFF
TRBV7-2	TRBJ1-2	NA	NA	TGTGCCAGCAGCTTAGTAGATGGCTACACCTTC	CASSLVDGYTF
TRBV12-3/TRBV12-4	TRBJ1-1	NA	NA	TGTGCCAGCAGCCTAAACGCCGGGACAGAAGCTTTCTTT	CASSLNAGTEAFF
TRBV6-5	TRBJ2-2	TRBD2	NA	TGTGCCAGCAGTTACTCGTCTGATAGCGGGGTCACCGGGGAGCTGTTTTTT	CASSYSSDSGVTGELFF
TRBV12-3/TRBV12-4	TRBJ1-6	NA	NA	TGTGCCAGCAGTTCCCCCGGTGGCCAGGGATCGTCACCCCTCCACTTT	CASSSPGGQGSSPLHF
TRBV9	TRBJ1-4	NA	few	TGTGCCAGCAGCATCAGGGCGACTAATGAAAAACTGTTTTTT	CASSIRATNEKLFF
TRBV5-1	TRBJ1-2	TRBD1	NA	TGCGCCAGCAGCTCTGGCGACAGGGGGTCGTATGGCTACACCTTC	CASSSGDRGSYGYTF
TRBV30	TRBJ2-3	NA	NA	TGTGCCTGGAGCGTCACAAGAGATACGCAGTATTTT	CAWSVTRDTQYF
TRBV12-3/TRBV12-4	TRBJ1-2	NA	NA	TGTGCCAGCAGTCCCGGGAGCTTTGACTATGGCTACACCTTC	CASSPGSFDYGYTF
TRBV5-6	TRBJ1-1	TRBD1	NA	TGTGCCAGCAGCCGACCCACGACAGGGTATACCGCTGAAGCTTTCTTT	CASSRPTTGYTAEAFF
TRBV29-1	TRBJ1-2	TRBD1	few	TGCAGCGTTGCCCGACAGGGGGATAGATTGGATGGCTACACCTTC	CSVARQGDRLDGYTF
TRBV5-1	TRBJ2-4	NA	NA	TGCGCCAGCAGCTTGGGTTCAGGGTCCCTCAAAAACATTCAGTACTTC	CASSLGSGSLKNIQYF
TRBV4-1	TRBJ2-1	NA	NA	TGCGCCAGCAGCCCCTCACAGGAGGTTGAGCAGTTCTTC	CASSPSQEVEQFF
TRBV12-3/TRBV12-4	TRBJ1-1	NA	NA	TGTGCCAGCAGTGGCGCTGCGAAAGCTTTCTTT	CASSGAAKAFF
TRBV9	TRBJ2-3	NA	few	TGTGCCAGCAGCGTAGGACCCACAGATACGCAGTATTTT	CASSVGPTDTQYF
TRBV10-3	TRBJ1-5	TRBD1	NA	TGTGCCATCAGTGATGGACAGGGTGCCGGGCAGCCCCAGCATTTT	CAISDGQGAGQPQHF
TRBV7-3	TRBJ2-1	NA	NA	TGTGCCAGCAGCTTAAAAGGGAATGAGCAGTTCTTC	CASSLKGNEQFF
TRBV15	TRBJ2-3	NA	NA	TGTGCCACCAGCAGAGTCCGGACAGTTACAGATACGCAGTATTTT	CATSRVRTVTDTQYF
TRBV20-1	TRBJ1-5	NA	NA	TGCAGTGCATGGGGGGCCAGCAATCAGCCCCAGCATTTT	CSAWGASNQPQHF
TRBV3-1	TRBJ1-5	NA	many	TGCGCCAGCAGCCAAGCCGGGAATCAGCCCCAGCATTTT	CASSQAGNQPQHF
TRBV12-3/TRBV12-4	TRBJ2-7	NA	NA	TGTGCCAGCAGCCCCCCCGGGACACGGTCCTACGAGCAGTACTTC	CASSPPGTRSYEQYF
TRBV20-1	TRBJ1-4	TRBD1	NA	TGCAGTGCTAGAGCTGACAGGGGGTGGGAAAAACTGTTTTTT	CSARADRGWEKLFF
TRBV28	TRBJ2-4	NA	NA	TGTGCCAGCAGTTTCGTCTGGGGGCCCCTGGGGGAAAACATTCAGTACTTC	CASSFVWGPLGENIQYF
TRBV5-6	TRBJ1-1	NA	NA	TGTGCCAGCAGCTTGCAACACGAGCCCACGAACACTGAAGCTTTCTTT	CASSLQHEPTNTEAFF
TRBV29-1	TRBJ2-7	NA	NA	TGCAGCGTTGGAGACTACGAGCAGTACTTC	CSVGDYEQYF
TRBV4-2	TRBJ2-2	NA	NA	TGTGCCAGCAGCCAAGGGGGACTTTGGGGTTTACCCAACACCGGGGAGCTGTTTTTT	CASSQGGLWGLPNTGELFF
TRBV6-6	TRBJ1-4	NA	NA	TGTGCCAGCAGTTACTCGCACCGAATTGGGGGCGTAGATGAAAAACTGTTTTTT	CASSYSHRIGGVDEKLFF
TRBV25-1	TRBJ2-3	TRBD2	NA	TGTGCCAGCAGTGATTATCAGCGGGGGGCGTGGGATACGCAGTATTTT	CASSDYQRGAWDTQYF
TRBV28	TRBJ2-1	TRBD2	NA	TGTGCCAGCAGTTTAAGCGGGGGGGCTGGGAATGAGCAGTTCTTC	CASSLSGGAGNEQFF
TRBV10-3	TRBJ1-1	NA	few	TGTGCCACCACTACTCTGTCCATCGGGGTTTTCTTT	CATTTLSIGVFF